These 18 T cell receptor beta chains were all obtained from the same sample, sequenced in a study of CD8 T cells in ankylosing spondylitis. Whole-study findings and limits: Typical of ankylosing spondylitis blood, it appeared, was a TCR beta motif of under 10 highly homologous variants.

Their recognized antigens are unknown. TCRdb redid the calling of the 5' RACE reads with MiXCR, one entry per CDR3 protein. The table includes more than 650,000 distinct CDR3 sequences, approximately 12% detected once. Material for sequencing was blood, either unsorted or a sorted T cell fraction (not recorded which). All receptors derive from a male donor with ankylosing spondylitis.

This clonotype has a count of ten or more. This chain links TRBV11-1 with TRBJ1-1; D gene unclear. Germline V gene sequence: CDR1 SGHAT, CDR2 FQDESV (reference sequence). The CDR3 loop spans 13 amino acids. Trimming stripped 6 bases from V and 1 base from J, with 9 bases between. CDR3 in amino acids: CASSPRENTEAFF. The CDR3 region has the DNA TGTGCCAGCAGTCCTCGGGAGAACACTGAAGCTTTCTTT. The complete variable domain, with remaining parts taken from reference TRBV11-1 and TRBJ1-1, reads EAEVAQSPRYKITEKSQAVAFWCDPISGHATLYWYRQILGQGPELLVQFQDESVVDDSQLPKDRFSAERLKGVDSTLKIQPAELGDSAMYLCASSPRENTEAFFGQGTRLTVV.

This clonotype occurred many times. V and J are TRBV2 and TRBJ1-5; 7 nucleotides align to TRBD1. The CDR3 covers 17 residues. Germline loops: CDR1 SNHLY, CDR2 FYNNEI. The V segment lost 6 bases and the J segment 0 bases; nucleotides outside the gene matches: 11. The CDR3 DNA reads TGTGCCAGCAGGCGGACAGGCGATGCTTATAGCAATCAGCCCCAGCATTTT. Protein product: CASRRTGDAYSNQPQHF.

Here the CDR3 reads CAISEAPGTHEQYF. CDR3 DNA: TGTGCCATCAGTGAGGCCCCCGGGACCCACGAGCAGTACTTC. The chain carries TRBV10-3 and TRBJ2-7; D might be TRBD1 or TRBD2, each matching 5 bases. Germline V gives CDR1 ENHRY, CDR2 SYGVKD. Trimming took off 2 bases at V and 5 bases at J, with 13 bases between the two ends. The CDR3 extends over 14 amino acids.

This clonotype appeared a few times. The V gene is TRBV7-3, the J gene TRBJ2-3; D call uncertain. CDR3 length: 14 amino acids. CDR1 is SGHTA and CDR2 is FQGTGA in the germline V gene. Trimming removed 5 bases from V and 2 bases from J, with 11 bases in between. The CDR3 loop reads CASSRGRHTDTQYF. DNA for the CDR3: TGTGCCAGCAGCCGTGGACGGCACACAGATACGCAGTATTTT.

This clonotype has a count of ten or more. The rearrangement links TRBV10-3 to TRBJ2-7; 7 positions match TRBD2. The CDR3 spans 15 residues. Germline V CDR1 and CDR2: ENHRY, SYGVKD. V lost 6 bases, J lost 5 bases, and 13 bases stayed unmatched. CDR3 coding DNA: TGTGCCATCAGCGCTAGGGTGGGAGGGACTAACGAGCAGTACTTC. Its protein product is CAISARVGGTNEQYF.

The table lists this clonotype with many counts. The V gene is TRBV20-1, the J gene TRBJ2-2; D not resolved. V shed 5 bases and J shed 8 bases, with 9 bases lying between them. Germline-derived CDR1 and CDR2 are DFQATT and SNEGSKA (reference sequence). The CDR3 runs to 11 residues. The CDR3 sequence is CSALRAGELFF. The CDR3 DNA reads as TGCAGTGCTCTCCGCGCAGGGGAGCTGTTTTTT.

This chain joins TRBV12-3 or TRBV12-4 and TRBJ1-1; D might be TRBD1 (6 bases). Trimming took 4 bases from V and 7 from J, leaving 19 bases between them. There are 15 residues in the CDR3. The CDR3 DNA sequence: TGTGCCAGCAGTTCCTTAGTGGGGGCGAAAGGTGAAGCTTTCTTT. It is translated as CASSSLVGAKGEAFF.

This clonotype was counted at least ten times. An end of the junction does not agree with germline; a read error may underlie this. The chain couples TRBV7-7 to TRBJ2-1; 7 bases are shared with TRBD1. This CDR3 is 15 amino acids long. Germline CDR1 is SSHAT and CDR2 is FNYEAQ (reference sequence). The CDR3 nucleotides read TGTGCTAGCAGCTTAGGTGACAGGGACTACAATGAGCAGTTCTTC. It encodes CASSLGDRDYNEQFF.

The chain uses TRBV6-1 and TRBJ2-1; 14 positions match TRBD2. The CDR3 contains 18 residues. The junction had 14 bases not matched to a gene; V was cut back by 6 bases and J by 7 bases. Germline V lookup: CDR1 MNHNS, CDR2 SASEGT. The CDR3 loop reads CASRGTSGSVSGWNEQFF. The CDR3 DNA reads TGTGCCAGCAGGGGGACTAGCGGGAGTGTTAGCGGTTGGAATGAGCAGTTCTTC.

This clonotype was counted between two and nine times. Here the CDR3 reads CSASPRGAKEQFF. For the CDR3, the DNA is TGCAGTGCTAGTCCAAGGGGGGCTAAGGAGCAGTTCTTC. The chain is built from TRBV20-1 and TRBJ2-1; the D gene could be TRBD1 or TRBD2 (6 bases each). The CDR3 runs to 13 residues. The germline gives CDR1 DFQATT, CDR2 SNEGSKA (reference sequence). Deletions cut 3 bases from V and 10 bases from J, with 16 bases between.

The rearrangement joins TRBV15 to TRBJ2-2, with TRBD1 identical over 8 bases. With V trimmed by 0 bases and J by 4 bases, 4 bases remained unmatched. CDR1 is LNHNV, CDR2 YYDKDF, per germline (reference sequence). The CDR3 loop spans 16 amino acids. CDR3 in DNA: TGTGCCACCAGCAGAGACCGGACAGGGATCACCGGGGAGCTGTTTTTT. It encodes CATSRDRTGITGELFF.

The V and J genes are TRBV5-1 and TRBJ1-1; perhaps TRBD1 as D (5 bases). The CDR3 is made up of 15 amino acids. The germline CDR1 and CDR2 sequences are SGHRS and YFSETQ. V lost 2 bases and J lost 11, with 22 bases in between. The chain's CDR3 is CASSFLGPTQVGAFF. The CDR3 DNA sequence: TGCGCCAGCAGCTTTCTAGGTCCTACACAGGTTGGGGCTTTCTTT. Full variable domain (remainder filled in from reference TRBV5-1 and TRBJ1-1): KAGVTQTPRYLIKTRGQQVTLSCSPISGHRSVSWYQQTPGQGLQFLFEYFSETQRNKGNFPGRFSGRQFSNSRSEMNVSTLELGDSALYLCASSFLGPTQVGAFFGQGTRLTVV.

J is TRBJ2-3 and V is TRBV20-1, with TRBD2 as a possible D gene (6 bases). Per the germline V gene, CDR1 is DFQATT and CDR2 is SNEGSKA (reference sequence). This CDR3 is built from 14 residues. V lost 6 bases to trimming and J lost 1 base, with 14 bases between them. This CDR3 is CSAETGTGTDTQYF. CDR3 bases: TGCAGTGCCGAAACCGGGACTGGCACAGATACGCAGTATTTT.

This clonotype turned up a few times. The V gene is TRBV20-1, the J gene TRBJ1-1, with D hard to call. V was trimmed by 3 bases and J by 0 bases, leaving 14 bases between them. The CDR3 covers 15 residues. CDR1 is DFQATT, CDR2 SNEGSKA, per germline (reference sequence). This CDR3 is CSASSPSYMNTEAFF. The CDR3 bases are TGCAGTGCTAGCTCCCCGAGTTACATGAACACTGAAGCTTTCTTT.

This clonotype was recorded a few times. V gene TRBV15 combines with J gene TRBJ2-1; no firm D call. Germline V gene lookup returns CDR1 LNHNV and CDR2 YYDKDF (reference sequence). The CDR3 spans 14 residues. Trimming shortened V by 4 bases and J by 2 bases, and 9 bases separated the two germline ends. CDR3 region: CATSKKVPYNEQFF. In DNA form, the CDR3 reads TGTGCCACCAGCAAAAAGGTTCCCTACAATGAGCAGTTCTTC.

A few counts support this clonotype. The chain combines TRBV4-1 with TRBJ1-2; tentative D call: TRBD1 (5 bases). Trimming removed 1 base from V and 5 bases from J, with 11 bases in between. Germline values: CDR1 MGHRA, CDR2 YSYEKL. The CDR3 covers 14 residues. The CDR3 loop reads CASSQAEGLYGYTF. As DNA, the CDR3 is TGCGCCAGCAGCCAAGCGGAGGGGTTGTATGGCTACACCTTC.

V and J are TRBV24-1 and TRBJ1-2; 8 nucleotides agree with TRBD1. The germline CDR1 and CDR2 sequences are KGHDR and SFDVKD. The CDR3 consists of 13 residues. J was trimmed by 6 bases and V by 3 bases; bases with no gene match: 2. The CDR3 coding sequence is TGTGCCACCAGTGATGGACAGGGTGATGGCTACACCTTC. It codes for CATSDGQGDGYTF.

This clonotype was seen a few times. CDR3 protein: CASSLAFDRVSNQPQHF. The CDR3 coding sequence is TGTGCCAGCAGCTTAGCATTTGACAGGGTTAGCAATCAGCCCCAGCATTTT. The V call is TRBV7-2, the J call TRBJ1-5, with TRBD1 matching over 7 bases. The CDR3 contains 17 residues. V gave up 0 bases and J gave up 0 bases; unmatched junction bases: 5. Per the germline V gene, CDR1 is SGHTA and CDR2 is FQGNSA.